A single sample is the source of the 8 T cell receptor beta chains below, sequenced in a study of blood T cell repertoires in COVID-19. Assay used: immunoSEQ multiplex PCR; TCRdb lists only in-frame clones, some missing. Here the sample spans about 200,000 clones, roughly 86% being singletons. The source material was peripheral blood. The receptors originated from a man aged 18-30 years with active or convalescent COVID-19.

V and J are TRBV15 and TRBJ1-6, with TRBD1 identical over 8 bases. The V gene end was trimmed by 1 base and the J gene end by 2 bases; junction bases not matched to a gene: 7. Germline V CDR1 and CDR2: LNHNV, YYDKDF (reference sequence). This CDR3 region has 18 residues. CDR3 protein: CATSRGDRPDPYNSPLHF. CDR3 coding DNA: TGTGCCACCAGCAGAGGGGACAGGCCCGACCCCTATAATTCACCCCTCCACTTT.

The CDR3 DNA reads TGTGCCAGCAGTCCGAATTATGTGAGCGAGCAGTACTTC. Protein product: CASSPNYVSEQYF. The rearrangement uses TRBV7-2 and TRBJ2-7; D is unclear. CDR3 length: 13 residues. Germline V gene lookup returns CDR1 SGHTA and CDR2 FQGNSA. V was shortened by 6 bases and J by 6 bases, with 15 bases between the two germline ends.

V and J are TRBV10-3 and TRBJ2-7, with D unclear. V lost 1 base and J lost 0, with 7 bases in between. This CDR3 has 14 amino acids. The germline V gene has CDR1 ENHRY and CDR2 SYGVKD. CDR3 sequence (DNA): TGTGCCATCAGTGAGTACAGATCCTCCTACGAGCAGTACTTC. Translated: CAISEYRSSYEQYF.

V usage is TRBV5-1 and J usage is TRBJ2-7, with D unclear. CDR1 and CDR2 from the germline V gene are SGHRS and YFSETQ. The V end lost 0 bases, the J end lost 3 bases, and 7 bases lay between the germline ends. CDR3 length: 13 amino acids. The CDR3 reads CASSLDLVYEQYF. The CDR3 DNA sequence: TGCGCCAGCAGCTTGGATCTAGTCTACGAGCAGTACTTC.

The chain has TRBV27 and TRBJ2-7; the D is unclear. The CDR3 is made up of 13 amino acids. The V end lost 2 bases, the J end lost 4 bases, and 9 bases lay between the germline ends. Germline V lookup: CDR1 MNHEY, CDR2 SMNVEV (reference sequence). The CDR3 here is CASSLRRIYEQYF. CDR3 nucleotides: TGTGCCAGCAGTTTACGCAGAATATACGAGCAGTACTTC.

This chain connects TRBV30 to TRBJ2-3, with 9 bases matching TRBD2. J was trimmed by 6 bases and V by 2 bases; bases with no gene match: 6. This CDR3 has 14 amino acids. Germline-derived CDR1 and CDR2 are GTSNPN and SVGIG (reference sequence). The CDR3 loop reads CAWSPREGVDTQYF. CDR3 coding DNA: TGTGCCTGGAGTCCGCGGGAGGGCGTGGATACGCAGTATTTT.

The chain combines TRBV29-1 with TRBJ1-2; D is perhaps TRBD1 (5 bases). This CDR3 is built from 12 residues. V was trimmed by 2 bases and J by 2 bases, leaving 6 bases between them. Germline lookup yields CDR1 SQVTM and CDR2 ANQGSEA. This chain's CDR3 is CSVEWGNYGYTF. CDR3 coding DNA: TGCAGCGTTGAATGGGGCAACTATGGCTACACCTTC.

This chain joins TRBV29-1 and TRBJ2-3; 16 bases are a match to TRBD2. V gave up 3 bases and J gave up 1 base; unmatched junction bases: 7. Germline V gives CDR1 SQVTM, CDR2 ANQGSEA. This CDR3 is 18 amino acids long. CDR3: CSVEGGLAGGLGTDTQYF. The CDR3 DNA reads TGCAGCGTTGAGGGGGGACTAGCGGGAGGGCTGGGCACAGATACGCAGTATTTT.